This T cell receptor (beta chain) was observed in a study of blood T cell repertoires in COVID-19 (dated by TCRdb to 2018 to 2021). Regarding the research as a whole: Samples from collaborators originated in the United States, Italy and Spain and spanned both the acute and convalescent phases of COVID-19. The material from the prospective study consisted of cDNA or gDNA derived from T cells, B-cell-depleted T cells, or PBMCs. Subjects who had been exposed to COVID-19, were actively infected with it, or had recovered from it provided the deeply sampled blood TCRbeta repertoires that made up the dataset. The repertoires were released in a freely available public database meant as a resource for research on the immune response to SARS-CoV-2. Samples came from the ongoing ImmuneRACE study (first 160 participants) plus 1,254 subjects from 6 global collaborators. Sample metadata almost always included a de-identified subject ID, COVID-19 status, age in years and sex. Where available, HLA class I and class II types were obtained from metadata supplied by the sample provider rather than from assay-based typing. Summary of the overall study and its limitations: The quantity of clinical and demographic metadata differed by source and by participant and was supplied without curation.

Each collaborating institution followed its own protocols to collect whole blood in K2EDTA tubes. For TCRbeta analysis, collaborator samples were shipped as frozen whole blood, as isolated PBMCs, or as DNA extracted from either sample type. TCRbeta CDR3 regions were amplified from genomic DNA by means of the immunoSEQ Assay, a bias-controlled multiplex PCR. The original methods were these. Nucleated cell counts per sample were estimated from amplification of reference gene primers within the assay. To quantify the absolute abundance of each unique TCRbeta CDR3 rearrangement, sequence reads were collapsed and filtered. For each sample, productive Simpson clonality was calculated by taking the square root of Simpson's diversity index across productive rearrangements. What TCRdb holds here is the immuneACCESS table cut down to in-frame rearrangements. Part of the clones is not present; checked against another copy, under half of the missing clones reflect an unresolved V gene, and the others are unexplained. V and J calls and clone size follow that table, whereas D and trimming were derived from the DNA. This sample is represented by around 100,000 clones; roughly 80% of them were singletons. Roughly 24% of the sample goes to the ten largest clones.

The CDR3 sequence holds 14 residues, the cysteine and phenylalanine included. The CDR3 DNA has 42 bases and is translated from base 1. From the germline V gene, CDR1 is SGHTA and CDR2 is FQGNSA. V is cut by 3 bases and J by 2 bases, and the space between the germline ends is 10 bases. Turning to this clone: This receptor's antigen is unknown. No quality values exist for individual bases; no much larger clone is one base distant.

Sequenced sample: peripheral blood. The source of this sequence is a human donor in a cohort sampled during active COVID-19. The chain was built from TRBV7-2 and TRBJ1-1; the D gene is unclear. The CDR3 region reads CASSFVYSNTEAFF. The bases read TGTGCCAGCAGCTTCGTTTACAGCAACACTGAAGCTTTCTTT.